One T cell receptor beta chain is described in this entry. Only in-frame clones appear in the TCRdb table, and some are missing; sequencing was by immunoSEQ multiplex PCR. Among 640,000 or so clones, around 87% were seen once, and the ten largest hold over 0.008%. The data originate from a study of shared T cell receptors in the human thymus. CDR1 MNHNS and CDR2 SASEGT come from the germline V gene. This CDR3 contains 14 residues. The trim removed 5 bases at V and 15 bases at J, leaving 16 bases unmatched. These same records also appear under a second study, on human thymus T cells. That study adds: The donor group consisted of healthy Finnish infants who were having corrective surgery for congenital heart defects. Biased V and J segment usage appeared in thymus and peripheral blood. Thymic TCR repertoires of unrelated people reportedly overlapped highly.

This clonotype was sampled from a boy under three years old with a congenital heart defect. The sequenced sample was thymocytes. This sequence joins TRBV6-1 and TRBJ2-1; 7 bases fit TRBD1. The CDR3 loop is CASSLSTGPKNPFF. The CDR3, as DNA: TGTGCCAGCAGTCTCTCGACAGGGCCCAAAAATCCGTTCTTC.